This TCR beta chain derives from a study of blood T cell repertoires in COVID-19. Profiling relied on immunoSEQ multiplex PCR, and the TCRdb table lists in-frame clones only, not all of them. The sample contains 150,000 to 250,000 clones, approximately 84% of which appear only once. Trimming shortened V by 0 bases and J by 2 bases, and 8 bases separated the two germline ends. The germline V gene encodes CDR1 LNHDA and CDR2 SQIVND (reference sequence). CDR3 size: 15 residues. The V gene is TRBV19, the J gene TRBJ1-5; TRBD1 might be the D (6 bases). The specimen sequenced was peripheral blood. The sequence came from a human donor with acute or convalescent COVID-19. The donor label of this sample is uncertain. The CDR3, as DNA: TGTGCCAGTAGTATAGACAACAGGGGCAATCAGCCCCAGCATTTT. Translated, it gives CASSIDNRGNQPQHF.